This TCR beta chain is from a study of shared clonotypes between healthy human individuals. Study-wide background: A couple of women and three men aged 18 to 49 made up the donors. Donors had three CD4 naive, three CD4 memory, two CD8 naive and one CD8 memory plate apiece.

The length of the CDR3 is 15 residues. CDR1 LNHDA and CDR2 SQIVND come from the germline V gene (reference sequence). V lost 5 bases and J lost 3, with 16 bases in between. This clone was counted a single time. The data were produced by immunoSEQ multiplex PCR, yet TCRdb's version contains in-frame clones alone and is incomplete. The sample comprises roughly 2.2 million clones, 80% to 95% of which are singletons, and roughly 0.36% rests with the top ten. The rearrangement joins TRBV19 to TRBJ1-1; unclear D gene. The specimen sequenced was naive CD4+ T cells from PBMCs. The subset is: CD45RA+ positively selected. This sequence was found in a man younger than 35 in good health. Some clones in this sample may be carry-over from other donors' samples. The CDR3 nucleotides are TGTGCCAGTAGTCCCCACCGGGTCGGGGACACTGAAGCTTTCTTT. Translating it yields CASSPHRVGDTEAFF.